This T cell receptor (beta chain) was recorded in a study of STAT5B mutations in CD4+ large granular lymphocyte leukemia. Repertoires were generated with immunoSEQ multiplex PCR, while TCRdb's copy carries only in-frame clones and drops some. The sample comprises roughly 30,000 clones, 72% of which are singletons, and 2% rests with the top ten. The CDR3 spans 13 residues. The germline gives CDR1 LGHNA, CDR2 YSLEER. With 5 bases removed from V and 3 bases from J, the gap between germline ends came to 11 bases. Sequenced: CD4+ T cells from blood buffy coats. This TCR was sampled from a human donor in good health. This chain connects TRBV4-3 to TRBJ2-7; the D is unclear. CDR3 sequence: CASSAVTGYEQYF. In DNA, the CDR3 is TGCGCCAGCAGCGCCGTGACCGGCTACGAGCAGTACTTC.